This T cell receptor beta chain was identified in a study of blood T cell repertoires in COVID-19. Overall study: Acute-phase and convalescent COVID-19 samples originated in the United States, Italy and Spain.

Original analysis: Nucleated cell counts were estimated from reference gene primer amplification. The table came from immunoSEQ multiplex PCR; TCRdb's copy has only in-frame clones and leaves some out. D and trimming were read from the DNA, whereas the V and J calls and clone size are those reported in that table. The data contain 95,000 to 150,000 clones, about four fifths of them seen just once; the ten biggest clones take up 15% to 20%. V was pared by 7 bases and J by 5 bases, with 3 bases of the junction left unmatched. This CDR3 contains 12 residues. Germline V gene sequence: CDR1 MNHEY, CDR2 SVGAGI.

The material sequenced was peripheral blood. The V and J genes are TRBV6-5 and TRBJ2-3; 7 bases map to TRBD2. This TCR derives from a man aged 60-69 years with active or convalescent COVID-19. The CDR3 loop is CASTPGGDTQYF. The CDR3 region has the DNA TGTGCCAGCACCCCGGGGGGAGATACGCAGTATTTT.